These 20 T cell receptor beta chains originate from one sample sequenced in a study of shared clonotypes between healthy human individuals (dated by TCRdb to between 2020 and 2021). The receptor library was made with the immunoSEQ multiplex PCR assay. Entries here come from immuneACCESS through TCRdb and include only in-frame sequences with V and J called. Some clones fail to appear in such tables; in the studies checked, an unresolved V gene covers under half of the shortfall, and the cause of the remainder is unknown. Within this sample are fewer than 200,000 clones, with around 63% of them counted one time only. The top ten constitute about 10% of the sample. Material for sequencing was memory CD4+ T cells sorted from blood. The intended sense of this specimen's cell subset or site label: CD45RA-negative fraction. These TCRs come from a man aged 30 to 39 in good health.

This clone has only a few counts. J is TRBJ2-7 and V is TRBV7-8, with D perhaps given as TRBD1 or TRBD2 (5 bases each). Trimming took 4 bases from V and 6 from J, leaving 13 bases between them. In germline, CDR1 is SGHVS, CDR2 FQNEAQ. The CDR3 is 13 amino acids. The CDR3 sequence is CASSSGTTGEQYF. DNA of the CDR3: TGTGCCAGCAGCTCCGGGACCACGGGCGAGCAGTACTTC.

The rearrangement uses TRBV28 and TRBJ2-1; 8 bases are a match to TRBD1. V lost 10 bases, J lost 5 bases, and 7 bases stayed unmatched. The CDR3 runs to 13 residues. Germline V gene lookup returns CDR1 MDHEN and CDR2 SYDVKM. This chain's CDR3 is CAIQGEPDNEQFF. The CDR3 coding sequence is TGTGCCATACAGGGGGAGCCCGACAATGAGCAGTTCTTC.

J is TRBJ2-7 and V is TRBV29-1; D is unclear. In germline, CDR1 is SQVTM, CDR2 ANQGSEA. The CDR3 is made up of 11 amino acids. Trimming took 4 bases from V and 7 from J, leaving 11 bases between them. Here the CDR3 reads CSVGWVGEQYF. The CDR3 bases are TGCAGCGTTGGGTGGGTGGGGGAGCAGTACTTC.

This clone was seen a handful of times. V is TRBV28 and J is TRBJ2-1, with 8 positions matching TRBD1. The CDR3 is 16 amino acids. V was clipped by 8 bases and J by 4 bases; unmatched bases: 13. Germline CDR1 reads MDHEN; CDR2 reads SYDVKM. CDR3 residues: CASETIRGQGYNEQFF. DNA for the CDR3: TGTGCCAGCGAAACTATCAGGGGGCAAGGTTACAATGAGCAGTTCTTC.

V usage is TRBV2 and J usage is TRBJ1-2; TRBD1 might be the D (5 bases). CDR3 length equals 15 residues. Germline CDR1 is SNHLY and CDR2 is FYNNEI. V lost 3 bases and J 2 bases, leaving 13 bases between the germline ends. The DNA of the CDR3 is TGTGCCAGCAGTGATAGTAGCAGGGCAAACTATGGCTACACCTTC. Translated, it gives CASSDSSRANYGYTF.

This sequence joins TRBV5-6 and TRBJ1-3; 7 nucleotides line up with TRBD1. This CDR3 region has 14 residues. V shed 2 bases, J shed 6 bases, and the junction held 5 bases outside the gene matches. Germline V gene data show CDR1 as SGHDT and CDR2 as YYEEEE. CDR3 protein: CASSFRQGENTIYF. In DNA form, the CDR3 reads TGTGCCAGCAGCTTTCGACAGGGCGAAAACACCATATATTTT.

The chain employs TRBV27 and TRBJ1-2; 10 bases align to TRBD1. The germline V gene has CDR1 MNHEY and CDR2 SMNVEV (reference sequence). The CDR3 extends over 14 amino acids. Trimming cost V 11 bases and J 2 bases; bases outside gene matches: 8. CDR3 sequence: CAGLPGQGNYGYTF. The CDR3 coding sequence is TGTGCCGGATTACCGGGACAGGGGAACTATGGCTACACCTTC.

This CDR3 reads CASSARYQHGYTF. The CDR3 coding sequence is TGTGCCAGCAGTGCCCGATATCAGCATGGCTACACCTTC. The chain carries TRBV6-5 and TRBJ1-2; D gene uncertain. The CDR3 is 13 amino acids. V shed 5 bases and J shed 6 bases, with 13 bases lying between them. The germline V gene encodes CDR1 MNHEY and CDR2 SVGAGI.

In DNA, the CDR3 is TGTGCCAGCAGCTTGGGACAGGTCGGGTATAACACTGAAGCTTTCTTT. Encoded protein: CASSLGQVGYNTEAFF. The chain links TRBV7-9 to TRBJ1-1; TRBD1 matches 8 bases. This CDR3 comprises 16 residues. The V gene end was trimmed by 3 bases and the J gene end by 2 bases; junction bases not matched to a gene: 8. In germline, CDR1 is SEHNR, CDR2 FQNEAQ (reference sequence).

The rearrangement uses TRBV7-2 and TRBJ1-1, with D hard to call. Germline V gene sequence: CDR1 SGHTA, CDR2 FQGNSA. V gave up 5 bases and J gave up 1 base, with 8 bases separating them. This CDR3 has 13 amino acids. CDR3 in amino acids: CASSRRQNTEAFF. In nucleotides, the CDR3 is TGTGCCAGCAGCAGGAGACAGAACACTGAAGCTTTCTTT.

This chain links TRBV10-3 with TRBJ2-7; possibly TRBD2 for D (5 bases). The V and J ends lost 10 bases and 5 bases respectively, with 21 bases between them. This CDR3 region has 14 residues. Germline V CDR1 and CDR2: ENHRY, SYGVKD. The CDR3, as DNA: TGTGCCACCGGTGGAGGAGGCGGGTTACACGAGCAGTACTTC. This sequence encodes CATGGGGGLHEQYF.

V is TRBV2 and J is TRBJ2-3; TRBD1 or TRBD2 may be the D gene (5 bases each). Germline V lookup: CDR1 SNHLY, CDR2 FYNNEI. This CDR3 spans 13 amino acids. V was shortened by 6 bases and J by 2 bases, with 9 bases between the two germline ends. The CDR3 nucleotides read TGTGCCAGCAGCGAGGGGCCCACAGATACGCAGTATTTT. Encoded protein: CASSEGPTDTQYF.

A single count supports this clone. V and J are TRBV15 and TRBJ2-5; 8 nucleotides match TRBD2. The germline gives CDR1 LNHNV, CDR2 YYDKDF (reference sequence). Trimming removed 1 base from V and 4 bases from J; junction bases left unmatched: 11. This CDR3 region has 17 residues. The CDR3 nucleotides read TGTGCCACCAGCAGAGCGGCTAGCGGGCTCGGCGGAGAGACCCAGTACTTC. Encoded protein: CATSRAASGLGGETQYF.

The V gene is TRBV7-9, the J gene TRBJ2-2, with D maybe TRBD2 (6 bases). The CDR3 length is 17 residues. The V gene lost 4 bases and the J gene lost 5 bases, with 20 bases spanning the gap. Per the germline V gene, CDR1 is SEHNR and CDR2 is FQNEAQ (reference sequence). This CDR3 is CASSSWTILTVTGELFF. The CDR3 DNA follows: TGTGCCAGCAGCTCATGGACTATTTTAACCGTTACCGGGGAGCTGTTTTTT.

The CDR3 nucleotides read TGTGCCAGCAGACCTAATGGACAGATACACTACGAGCAGTACTTC. Translation: CASRPNGQIHYEQYF. This chain links TRBV6-5 with TRBJ2-7; tentative D call: TRBD1 (6 bases). Trimming removed 6 bases from V and 3 bases from J, with 18 bases in between. CDR1 and CDR2 from the germline V gene are MNHEY and SVGAGI. The CDR3 totals 15 residues.

The J gene is TRBJ2-1, the V gene TRBV9, with D uncertain. Trimming removed 0 bases at V and 5 bases at J, with 6 bases between. The CDR3 totals 13 residues. CDR1 and CDR2 (germline): SGDLS, YYNGEE. Written as DNA, the CDR3 is TGTGCCAGCAGCGTAGCTGGCGACAATGAGCAGTTCTTC. Translating gives CASSVAGDNEQFF.

J is TRBJ2-7 and V is TRBV29-1, with D perhaps matching TRBD1 (5 bases). V lost 1 base to trimming and J lost 7 bases, with 20 bases between them. Per the germline V gene, CDR1 is SQVTM and CDR2 is ANQGSEA. The CDR3 totals 15 residues. CDR3 nucleotide sequence: TGCAGCGTTGAAGCTTTGGCAGGGAAGTATATTGAGCAGTACTTC. It codes for CSVEALAGKYIEQYF.

The chain has TRBV2 and TRBJ2-5, with D uncertain. CDR3 length equals 13 residues. V lost 5 bases, J lost 0 bases, and 7 bases lay in between. The germline V gene encodes CDR1 SNHLY and CDR2 FYNNEI. CDR3 in DNA: TGTGCCAGCAGTCCAAGATACCAAGAGACCCAGTACTTC. Its translation is CASSPRYQETQYF.

This clone occurred a few times. This chain joins TRBV28 and TRBJ2-3; D is unresolved. The germline V gene encodes CDR1 MDHEN and CDR2 SYDVKM. The CDR3 runs 15 residues. V was trimmed by 4 bases and J by 0 bases, leaving 11 bases between them. The CDR3 DNA is TGTGCCAGCAGTTCCGGCCACCTAAGCACAGATACGCAGTATTTT. Protein sequence: CASSSGHLSTDTQYF.

This clone was counted a single time. The V gene is TRBV28, the J gene TRBJ2-3, with TRBD2 matching 11 bases. The junction had 8 bases not matched to a gene; V was cut back by 9 bases and J by 6 bases. Germline values: CDR1 MDHEN, CDR2 SYDVKM. The CDR3 has 14 amino acids. CDR3 amino acids: CASTLAGGGDTQYF. CDR3 nucleotide sequence: TGTGCCAGTACCCTAGCGGGGGGCGGGGATACGCAGTATTTT. Based on the CDR3 plus reference TRBV28 and TRBJ2-3, the full variable domain is DVKVTQSSRYLVKRTGEKVFLECVQDMDHENMFWYRQDPGLGLRLIYFSYDVKMKEKGDIPEGYSVSREKKERFSLILESASTNQTSMYLCASTLAGGGDTQYFGPGTRLTVL.